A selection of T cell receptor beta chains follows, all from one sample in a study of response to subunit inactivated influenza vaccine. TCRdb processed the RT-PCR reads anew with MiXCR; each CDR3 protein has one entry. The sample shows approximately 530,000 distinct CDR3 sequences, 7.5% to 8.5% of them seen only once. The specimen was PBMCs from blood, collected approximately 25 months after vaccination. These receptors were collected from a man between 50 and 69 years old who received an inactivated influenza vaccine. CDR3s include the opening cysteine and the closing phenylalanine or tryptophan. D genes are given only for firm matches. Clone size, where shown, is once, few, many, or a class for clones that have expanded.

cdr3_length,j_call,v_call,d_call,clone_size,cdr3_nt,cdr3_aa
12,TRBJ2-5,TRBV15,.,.,TGTGCCACCAGCCTCGTGGGGGAGACCCAGTACTTC,CATSLVGETQYF
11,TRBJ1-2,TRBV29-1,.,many,TGCAGCGTTGCCGAGGGGCTCGGCTACACCTTC,CSVAEGLGYTF
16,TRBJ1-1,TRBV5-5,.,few,TGTGCCAGCAGCTCGTATCCGAACAGCTTGAACACTGAAGCTTTCTTT,CASSSYPNSLNTEAFF
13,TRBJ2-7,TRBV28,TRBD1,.,TGTGCCAGCAGGGGGACAGGGACCTACGAGCAGTACTTC,CASRGTGTYEQYF
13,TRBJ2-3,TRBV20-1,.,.,TGCAGTGCTAGAGATGTCCGCACAGATACGCAGTATTTT,CSARDVRTDTQYF
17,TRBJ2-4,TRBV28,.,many,TGTGCCAGCAAAGGTTCCCCCGGGGCCGTAGCCAAAAACATTCAGTACTTC,CASKGSPGAVAKNIQYF
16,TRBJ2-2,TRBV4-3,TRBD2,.,TGCGCCAGCAGCCCTACCCTAGCGGGAGTTACCGGGGAGCTGTTTTTT,CASSPTLAGVTGELFF
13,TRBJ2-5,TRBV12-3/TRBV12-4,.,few,TGTGCCAGCAGTTTAGGGAACGGAGAGACCCAGTACTTC,CASSLGNGETQYF
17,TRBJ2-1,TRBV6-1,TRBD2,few,TGTGCCAGCAGAGGACTAGCGGGGGCACCTACCGGCAATGAGCAGTTCTTC,CASRGLAGAPTGNEQFF
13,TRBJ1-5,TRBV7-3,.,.,TGTGCCAGTGCCACCGGTAGCAATCAGCCCCAGCATTTT,CASATGSNQPQHF
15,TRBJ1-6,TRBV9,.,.,TGTGCCAGCAGCGTAGGGGAGACAGATAATTCACCCCTCCACTTT,CASSVGETDNSPLHF
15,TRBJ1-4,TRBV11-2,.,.,TGTGCCAGCAGCTTTTTCCTAGGAGAGGATGAAAAACTGTTTTTT,CASSFFLGEDEKLFF
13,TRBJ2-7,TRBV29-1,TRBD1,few,TGCAGCGTTGGACAGGGACAGCTACGGGAGCAGTACTTC,CSVGQGQLREQYF
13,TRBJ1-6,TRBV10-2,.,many,TGCGCCAGCAACCGGGACGGCAATTCACCCCTCCACTTT,CASNRDGNSPLHF
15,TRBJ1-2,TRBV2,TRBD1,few,TGTGCCAGCAGTGAAAGTCCGGGACAGAACTATGGCTACACCTTC,CASSESPGQNYGYTF
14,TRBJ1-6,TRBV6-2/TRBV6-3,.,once,TGTGCCAGCAGTAAGCCGGGGAGGAATTCACCCCTCCACTTT,CASSKPGRNSPLHF
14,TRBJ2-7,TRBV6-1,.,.,TGTGCCAGCAGCACATTAGCGGAATCCTACGAGCAGTACTTC,CASSTLAESYEQYF
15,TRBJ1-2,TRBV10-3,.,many,TGTGCCATCAGTGAGATCAGGGGTACTAACTATGGCTACACCTTC,CAISEIRGTNYGYTF
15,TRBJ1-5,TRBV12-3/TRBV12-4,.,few,TGTGCCAGCAGTCCCGGGTTCAATAGCAATCAGCCCCAGCATTTT,CASSPGFNSNQPQHF
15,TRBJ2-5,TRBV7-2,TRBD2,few,TGTGCCAGCAGCTTCGATAGCGGGAAAACAGAGACCCAGTACTTC,CASSFDSGKTETQYF
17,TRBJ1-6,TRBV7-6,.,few,TGTGCCAGCAGCTCCAGGGAGAACGAAGAGTCGTATTCACCCCTCCACTTT,CASSSRENEESYSPLHF
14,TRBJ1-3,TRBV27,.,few,TGTGCCAGCAGTTCTTCCGTGGGTGGAAACACCATATATTTT,CASSSSVGGNTIYF
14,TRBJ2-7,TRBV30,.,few,TGTGCCTGGAGTGTACTAGGGGACCCATTCGAGCAGTACTTC,CAWSVLGDPFEQYF
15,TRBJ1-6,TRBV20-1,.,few,TGCAGTGCTAGAGTCGGAGGGAGAAATAATTCACCCCTCCACTTT,CSARVGGRNNSPLHF
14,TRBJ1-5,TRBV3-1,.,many,TGTGCCAGCAGCCTCGATTCCTCACGTCAGCCCCAGCATTTT,CASSLDSSRQPQHF
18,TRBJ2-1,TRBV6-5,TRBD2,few,TGTGCCAGCAGTTACTCACCAGGCGGGAGGGGATCCTACAATGAGCAGTTCTTC,CASSYSPGGRGSYNEQFF
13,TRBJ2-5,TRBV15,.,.,TGTGCCACCAGCATAGGCAGGCGGGAGACCCAGTACTTC,CATSIGRRETQYF
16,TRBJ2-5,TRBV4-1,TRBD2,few,TGCGCCAGCAGCCAAGGGGTAGCGGGGCTCCAAGAGACCCAGTACTTC,CASSQGVAGLQETQYF
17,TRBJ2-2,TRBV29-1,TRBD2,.,TGCAGCGTTGAATCCCCGGGACTAGCGGGAGGGTCCGGGGAGCTGTTTTTT,CSVESPGLAGGSGELFF
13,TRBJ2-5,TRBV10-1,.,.,TGCGCCAGCAGTGAGGACCCGGTAGAGACCCAGTACTTC,CASSEDPVETQYF
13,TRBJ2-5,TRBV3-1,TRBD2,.,TGTGCCAGCAGTTCCTCGGGAGGACCGACCCAGTACTTC,CASSSSGGPTQYF
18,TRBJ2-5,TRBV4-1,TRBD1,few,TGCGCCAGCAGCCAAGGTGGGACAGGGGGAGGTGTGAGGAAGACCCAGTACTTC,CASSQGGTGGGVRKTQYF
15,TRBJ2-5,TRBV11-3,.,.,TGTGCCAGCAGCTTAAACGGGGGCGGCCAAGAGACCCAGTACTTC,CASSLNGGGQETQYF
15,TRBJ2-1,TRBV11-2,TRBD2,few,TGTGCCAGCACTCTAAGCGGGAGCTCCTACAATGAGCAGTTCTTC,CASTLSGSSYNEQFF
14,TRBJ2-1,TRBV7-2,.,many,TGTGCCAGCAGCCCCGCGAGCTCCTACAATGAGCAGTTCTTC,CASSPASSYNEQFF
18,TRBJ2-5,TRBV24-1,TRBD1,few,TGTGCCACCAGTGAACCGCCCGGACAGGCGTCCCCACAAGAGACCCAGTACTTC,CATSEPPGQASPQETQYF
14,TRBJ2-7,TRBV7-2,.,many,TGTGCCAGCAGCCACGGACAGATCACCTACGAGCAGTACTTC,CASSHGQITYEQYF